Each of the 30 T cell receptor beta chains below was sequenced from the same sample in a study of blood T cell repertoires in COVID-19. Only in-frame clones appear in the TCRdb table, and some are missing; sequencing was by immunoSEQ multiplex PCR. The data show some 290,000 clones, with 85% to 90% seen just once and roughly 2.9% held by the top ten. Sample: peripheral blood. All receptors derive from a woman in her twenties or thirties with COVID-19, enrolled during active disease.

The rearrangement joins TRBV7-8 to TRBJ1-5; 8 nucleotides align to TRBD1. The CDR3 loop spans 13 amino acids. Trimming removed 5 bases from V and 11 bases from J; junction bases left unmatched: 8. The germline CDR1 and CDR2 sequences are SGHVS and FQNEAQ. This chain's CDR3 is CASSRTGLLAQHF. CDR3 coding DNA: TGTGCCAGCAGCAGGACAGGGCTCCTGGCCCAGCATTTT.

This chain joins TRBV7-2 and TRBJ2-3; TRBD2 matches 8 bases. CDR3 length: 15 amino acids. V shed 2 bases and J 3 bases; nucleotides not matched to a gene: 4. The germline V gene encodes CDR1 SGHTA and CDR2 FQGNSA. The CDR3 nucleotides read TGTGCCAGCAGCTTACTTGGCGGGGGGACAGATACGCAGTATTTT. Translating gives CASSLLGGGTDTQYF.

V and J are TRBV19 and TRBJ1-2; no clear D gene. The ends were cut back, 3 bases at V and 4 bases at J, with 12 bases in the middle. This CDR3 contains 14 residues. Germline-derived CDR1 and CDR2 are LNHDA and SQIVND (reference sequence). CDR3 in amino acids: CASSIGRVIYGYTF. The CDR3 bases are TGTGCCAGTAGTATTGGGCGGGTAATCTATGGCTACACCTTC.

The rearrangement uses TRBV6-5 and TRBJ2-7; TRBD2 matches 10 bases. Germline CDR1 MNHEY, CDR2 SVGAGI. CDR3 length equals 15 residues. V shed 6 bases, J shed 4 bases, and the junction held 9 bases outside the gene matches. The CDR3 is CASSHPGLAVYEQYF. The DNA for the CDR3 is TGTGCCAGCAGCCACCCCGGACTAGCGGTTTACGAGCAGTACTTC.

The CDR3 DNA reads as TGTGCCAGCAGTTTATCGTTGGACAGGGATGAGCAGTTCTTC. Translating it yields CASSLSLDRDEQFF. The rearrangement joins TRBV27 to TRBJ2-1, with TRBD1 identical over 8 bases. CDR1 MNHEY and CDR2 SMNVEV come from the germline V gene (reference sequence). Losses at the gene ends were 0 bases for V and 8 bases for J; bases not matched to a gene: 3. The CDR3 spans 14 residues.

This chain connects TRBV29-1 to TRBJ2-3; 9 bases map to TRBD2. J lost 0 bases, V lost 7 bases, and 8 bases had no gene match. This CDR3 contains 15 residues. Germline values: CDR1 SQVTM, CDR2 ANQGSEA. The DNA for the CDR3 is TGCAGCGCCACCGGACTAGCGAAGAGCACAGATACGCAGTATTTT. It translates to CSATGLAKSTDTQYF.

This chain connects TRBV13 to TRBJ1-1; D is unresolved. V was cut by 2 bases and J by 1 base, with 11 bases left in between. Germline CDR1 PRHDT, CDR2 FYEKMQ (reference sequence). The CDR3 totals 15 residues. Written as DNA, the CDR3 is TGTGCCAGCAGCTTATCCCCCAGGCCGAACACTGAAGCTTTCTTT. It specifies CASSLSPRPNTEAFF.

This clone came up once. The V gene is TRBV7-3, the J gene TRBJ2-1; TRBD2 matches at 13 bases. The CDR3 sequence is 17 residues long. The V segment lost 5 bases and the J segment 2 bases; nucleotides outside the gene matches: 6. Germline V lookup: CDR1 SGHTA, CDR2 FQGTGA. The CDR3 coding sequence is TGTGCCAGCAGCCTACGGACTAGCGGGAGCCCCTACAATGAGCAGTTCTTC. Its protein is CASSLRTSGSPYNEQFF. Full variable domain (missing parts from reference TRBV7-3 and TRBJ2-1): GAGVSQTPSNKVTEKGKYVELRCDPISGHTALYWYRQSLGQGPEFLIYFQGTGAADDSGLPNDRFFAVRPEGSVSTLKIQRTERGDSAVYLCASSLRTSGSPYNEQFFGPGTRLTVL.

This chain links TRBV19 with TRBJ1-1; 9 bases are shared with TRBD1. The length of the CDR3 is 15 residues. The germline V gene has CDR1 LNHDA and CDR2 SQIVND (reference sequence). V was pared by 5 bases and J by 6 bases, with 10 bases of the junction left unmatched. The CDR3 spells CASSLITGGASEAFF. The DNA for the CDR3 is TGTGCCAGTAGTCTAATCACAGGGGGCGCCTCTGAAGCTTTCTTT.

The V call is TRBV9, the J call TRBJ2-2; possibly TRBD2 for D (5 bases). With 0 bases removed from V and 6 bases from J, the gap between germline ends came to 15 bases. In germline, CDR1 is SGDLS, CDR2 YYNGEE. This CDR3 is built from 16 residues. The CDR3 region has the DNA TGTGCCAGCAGCGTAGGCAATCGGGGTGGCGCCGGGGAGCTGTTTTTT. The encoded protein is CASSVGNRGGAGELFF.

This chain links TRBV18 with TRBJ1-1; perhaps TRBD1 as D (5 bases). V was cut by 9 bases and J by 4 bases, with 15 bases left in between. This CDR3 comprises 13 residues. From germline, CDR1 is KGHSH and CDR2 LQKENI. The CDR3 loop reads CASLQGESTEAFF. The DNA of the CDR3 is TGTGCCAGTTTGCAGGGTGAAAGCACTGAAGCTTTCTTT.

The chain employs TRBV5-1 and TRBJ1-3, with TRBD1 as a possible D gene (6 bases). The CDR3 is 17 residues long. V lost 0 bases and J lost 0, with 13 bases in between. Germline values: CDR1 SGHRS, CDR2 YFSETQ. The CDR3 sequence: CASSLEDSLYSGNTIYF. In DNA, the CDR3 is TGCGCCAGCAGCTTGGAGGACAGCTTATACTCTGGAAACACCATATATTTT.

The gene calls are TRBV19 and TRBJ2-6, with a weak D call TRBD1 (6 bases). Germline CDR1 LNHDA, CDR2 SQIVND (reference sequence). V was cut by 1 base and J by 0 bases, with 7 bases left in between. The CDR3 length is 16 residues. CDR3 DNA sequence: TGTGCCAGTAGTATAGTAGGGGGCTCTGGGGCCAACGTCCTGACTTTC. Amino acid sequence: CASSIVGGSGANVLTF.

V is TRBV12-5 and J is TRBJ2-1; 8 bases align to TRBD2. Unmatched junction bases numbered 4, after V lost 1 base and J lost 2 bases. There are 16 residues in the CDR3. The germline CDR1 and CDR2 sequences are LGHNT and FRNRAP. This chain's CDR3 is CASGLDSGSAYNEQFF. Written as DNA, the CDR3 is TGTGCTAGTGGTTTGGACAGCGGGAGTGCCTACAATGAGCAGTTCTTC.

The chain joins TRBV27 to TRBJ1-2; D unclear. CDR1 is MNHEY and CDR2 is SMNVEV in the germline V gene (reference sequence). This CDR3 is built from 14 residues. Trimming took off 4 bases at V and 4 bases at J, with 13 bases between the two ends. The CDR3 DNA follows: TGTGCCAGCAGTTCGTTGGCAGGCTCCTATGGCTACACCTTC. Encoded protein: CASSSLAGSYGYTF.

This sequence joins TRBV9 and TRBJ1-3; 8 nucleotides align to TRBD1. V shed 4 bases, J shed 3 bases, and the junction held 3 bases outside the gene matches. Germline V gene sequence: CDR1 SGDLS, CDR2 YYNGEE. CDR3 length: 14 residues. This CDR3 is CASSLTGGGNTIYF. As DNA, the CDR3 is TGTGCCAGCAGCCTTACAGGGGGTGGAAACACCATATATTTT.

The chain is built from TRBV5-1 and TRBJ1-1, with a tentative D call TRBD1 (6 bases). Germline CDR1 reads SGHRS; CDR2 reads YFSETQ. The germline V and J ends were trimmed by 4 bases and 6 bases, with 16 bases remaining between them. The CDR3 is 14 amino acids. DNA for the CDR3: TGCGCCAGCAGCCCGGAGGGGGGAGGGGCTGAAGCTTTCTTT. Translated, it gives CASSPEGGGAEAFF.

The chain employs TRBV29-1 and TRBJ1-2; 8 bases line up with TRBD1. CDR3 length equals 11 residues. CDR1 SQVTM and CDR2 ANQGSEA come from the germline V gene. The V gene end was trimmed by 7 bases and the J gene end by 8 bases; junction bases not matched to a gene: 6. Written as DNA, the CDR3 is TGCAGCGGTCAGGGGGCGTCCGGCTACACCTTC. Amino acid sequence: CSGQGASGYTF.

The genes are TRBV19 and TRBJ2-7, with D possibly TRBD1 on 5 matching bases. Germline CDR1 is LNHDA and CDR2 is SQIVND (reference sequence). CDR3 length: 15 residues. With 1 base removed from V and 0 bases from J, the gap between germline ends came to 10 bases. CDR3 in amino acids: CASSIAQGSSYEQYF. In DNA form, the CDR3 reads TGTGCCAGTAGTATAGCGCAGGGCAGCTCCTACGAGCAGTACTTC.

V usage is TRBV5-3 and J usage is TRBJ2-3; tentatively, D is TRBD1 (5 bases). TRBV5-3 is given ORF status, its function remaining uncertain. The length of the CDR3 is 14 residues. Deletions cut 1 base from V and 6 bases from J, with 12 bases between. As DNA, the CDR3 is TGTGCCAGAAGCTTGAGGACAACGAGGGATACGCAGTATTTT. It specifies CARSLRTTRDTQYF.

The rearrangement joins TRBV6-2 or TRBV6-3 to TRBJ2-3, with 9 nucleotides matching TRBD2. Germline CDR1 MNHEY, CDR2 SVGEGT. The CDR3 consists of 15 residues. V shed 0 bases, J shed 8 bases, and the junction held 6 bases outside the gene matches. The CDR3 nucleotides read TGTGCCAGCAGTTACTCCGGCGGGAGGGCCGGTACGCAGTATTTT. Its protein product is CASSYSGGRAGTQYF.

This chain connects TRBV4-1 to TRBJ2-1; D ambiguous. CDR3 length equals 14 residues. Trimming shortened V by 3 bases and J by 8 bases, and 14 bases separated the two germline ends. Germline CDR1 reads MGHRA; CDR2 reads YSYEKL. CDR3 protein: CASSHIKFEDEQFF. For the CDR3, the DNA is TGCGCCAGCAGCCACATAAAATTCGAGGATGAGCAGTTCTTC.

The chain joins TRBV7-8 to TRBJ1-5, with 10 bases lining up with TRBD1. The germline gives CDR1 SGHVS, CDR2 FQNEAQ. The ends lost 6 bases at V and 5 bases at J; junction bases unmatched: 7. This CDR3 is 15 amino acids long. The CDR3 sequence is CASRQGTGVDQPQHF. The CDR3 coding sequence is TGTGCCAGCAGGCAAGGGACAGGGGTCGATCAGCCCCAGCATTTT.

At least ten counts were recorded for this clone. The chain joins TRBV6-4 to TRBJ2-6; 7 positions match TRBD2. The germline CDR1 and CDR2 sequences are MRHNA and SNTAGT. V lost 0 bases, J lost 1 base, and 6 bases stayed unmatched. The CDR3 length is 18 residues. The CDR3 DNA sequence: TGTGCCAGCAGTGACTCGCCAGCGGGACCGTCTGGGGCCAACGTCCTGACTTTC. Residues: CASSDSPAGPSGANVLTF.

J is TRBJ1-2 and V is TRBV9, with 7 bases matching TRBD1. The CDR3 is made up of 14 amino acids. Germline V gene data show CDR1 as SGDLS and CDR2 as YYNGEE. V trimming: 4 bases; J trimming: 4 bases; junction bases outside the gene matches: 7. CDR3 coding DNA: TGTGCCAGCAGCACAGGGGACGGATTCTATGGCTACACCTTC. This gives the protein CASSTGDGFYGYTF. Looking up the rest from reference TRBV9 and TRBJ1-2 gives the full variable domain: DSGVTQTPKHLITATGQRVTLRCSPRSGDLSVYWYQQSLDQGLQFLIQYYNGEERAKGNILERFSAQQFPDLHSELNLSSLELGDSALYFCASSTGDGFYGYTFGSGTRLTVV.

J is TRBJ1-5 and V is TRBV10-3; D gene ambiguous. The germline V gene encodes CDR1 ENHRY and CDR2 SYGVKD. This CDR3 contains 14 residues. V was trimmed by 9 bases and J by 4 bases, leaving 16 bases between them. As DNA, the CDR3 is TGTGCCATACGACAAGACGGGGAAAATCAGCCCCAGCATTTT. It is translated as CAIRQDGENQPQHF.

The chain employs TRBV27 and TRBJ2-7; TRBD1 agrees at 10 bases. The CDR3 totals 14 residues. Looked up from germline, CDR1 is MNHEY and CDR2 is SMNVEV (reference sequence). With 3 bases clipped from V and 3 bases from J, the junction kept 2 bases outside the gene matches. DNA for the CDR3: TGTGCCAGCAGTTTTTGGACAGGGGGCTACGAGCAGTACTTC. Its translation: CASSFWTGGYEQYF.

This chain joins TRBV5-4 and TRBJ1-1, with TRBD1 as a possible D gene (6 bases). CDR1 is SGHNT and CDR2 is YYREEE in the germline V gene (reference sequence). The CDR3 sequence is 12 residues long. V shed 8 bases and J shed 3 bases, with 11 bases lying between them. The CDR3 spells CASKGGDTEAFF. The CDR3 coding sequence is TGTGCCAGTAAAGGGGGTGACACTGAAGCTTTCTTT.

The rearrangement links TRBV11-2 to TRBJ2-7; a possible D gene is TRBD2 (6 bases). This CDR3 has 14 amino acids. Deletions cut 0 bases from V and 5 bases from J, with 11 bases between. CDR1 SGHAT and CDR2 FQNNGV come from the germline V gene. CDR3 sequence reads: CASSLDAGRHEQYF. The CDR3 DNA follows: TGTGCCAGCAGCTTAGATGCGGGGAGACACGAGCAGTACTTC.

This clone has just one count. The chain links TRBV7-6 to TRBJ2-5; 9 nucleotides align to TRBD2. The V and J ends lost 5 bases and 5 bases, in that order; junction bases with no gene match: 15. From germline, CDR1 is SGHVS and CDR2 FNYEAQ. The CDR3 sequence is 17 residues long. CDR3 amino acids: CASSPTTSGSYSETQYF. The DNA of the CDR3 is TGTGCCAGCAGCCCCACGACTAGCGGAAGTTATTCGGAGACCCAGTACTTC.